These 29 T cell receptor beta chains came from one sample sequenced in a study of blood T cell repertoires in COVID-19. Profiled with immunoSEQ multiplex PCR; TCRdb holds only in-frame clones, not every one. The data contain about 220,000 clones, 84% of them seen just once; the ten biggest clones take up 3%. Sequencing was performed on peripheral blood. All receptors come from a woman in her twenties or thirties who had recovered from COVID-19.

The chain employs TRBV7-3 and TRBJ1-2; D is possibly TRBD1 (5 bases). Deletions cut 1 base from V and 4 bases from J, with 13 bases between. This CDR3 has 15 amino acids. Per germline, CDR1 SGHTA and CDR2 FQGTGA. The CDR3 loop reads CASSLNPGSRYGYTF. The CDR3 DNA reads TGTGCCAGCAGCTTAAATCCAGGGTCCCGCTATGGCTACACCTTC.

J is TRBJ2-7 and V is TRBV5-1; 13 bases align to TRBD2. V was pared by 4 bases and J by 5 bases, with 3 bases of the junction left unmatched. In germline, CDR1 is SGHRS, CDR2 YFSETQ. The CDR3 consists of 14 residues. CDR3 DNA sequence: TGCGCCAGCAGCCTGGGACTAGCGGGACACGAGCAGTACTTC. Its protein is CASSLGLAGHEQYF.

The CDR3 DNA reads as TGTGCCACCACCATACGGGGGAACACTGAAGCTTTCTTT. Protein: CATTIRGNTEAFF. The gene calls are TRBV24-1 and TRBJ1-1; unclear D gene. The CDR3 has 13 amino acids. Germline lookup yields CDR1 KGHDR and CDR2 SFDVKD. V lost 8 bases and J 1 base, leaving 10 bases between the germline ends.

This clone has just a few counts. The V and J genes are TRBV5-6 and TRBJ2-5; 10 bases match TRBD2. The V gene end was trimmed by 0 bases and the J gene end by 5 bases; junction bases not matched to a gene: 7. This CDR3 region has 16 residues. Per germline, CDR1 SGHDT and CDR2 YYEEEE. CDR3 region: CASSLDPSGSRETQYF. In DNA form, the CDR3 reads TGTGCCAGCAGCTTGGACCCTAGCGGGAGCCGCGAGACCCAGTACTTC. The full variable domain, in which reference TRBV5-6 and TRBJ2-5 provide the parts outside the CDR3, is DAGVTQSPTHLIKTRGQQVTLRCSPKSGHDTVSWYQQALGQGPQFIFQYYEEEERQRGNFPDRFSGHQFPNYSSELNVNALLLGDSALYLCASSLDPSGSRETQYFGPGTRLLVL.

The CDR3 DNA reads as TGCGCCAGCAGCTTGGGGAGCTCCTACAATGAGCAGTTCTTC. This encodes CASSLGSSYNEQFF. This rearrangement joins TRBV5-1 to TRBJ2-1, with D unresolved. Germline loops: CDR1 SGHRS, CDR2 YFSETQ. V was pared by 0 bases and J by 0 bases, with 4 bases between. This CDR3 is built from 14 residues.

The CDR3 nucleotides read TGTGCCAGCAGTTTCTATCCTACTGAGCAGTTCTTC. Protein product: CASSFYPTEQFF. J is TRBJ2-1 and V is TRBV28, with D unresolved. The CDR3 is 12 residues long. Germline CDR1 MDHEN, CDR2 SYDVKM. The ends were cut back, 3 bases at V and 9 bases at J, with 9 bases in the middle.

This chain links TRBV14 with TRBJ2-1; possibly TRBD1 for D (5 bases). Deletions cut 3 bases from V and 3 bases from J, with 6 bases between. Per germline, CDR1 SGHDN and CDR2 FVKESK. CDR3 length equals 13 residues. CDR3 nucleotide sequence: TGTGCCAGCAGCCACAGGGACTACAATGAGCAGTTCTTC. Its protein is CASSHRDYNEQFF.

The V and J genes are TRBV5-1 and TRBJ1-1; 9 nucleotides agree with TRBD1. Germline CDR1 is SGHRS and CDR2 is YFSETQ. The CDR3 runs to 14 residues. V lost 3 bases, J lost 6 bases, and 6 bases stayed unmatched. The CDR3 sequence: CASSSGQGMAEAFF. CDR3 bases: TGCGCCAGCAGCTCTGGACAGGGGATGGCTGAAGCTTTCTTT.

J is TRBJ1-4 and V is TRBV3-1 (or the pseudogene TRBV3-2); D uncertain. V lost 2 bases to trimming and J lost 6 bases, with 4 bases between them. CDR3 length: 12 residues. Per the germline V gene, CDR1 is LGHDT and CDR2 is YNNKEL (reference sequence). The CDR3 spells CASSQPDEKLFF. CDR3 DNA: TGTGCCAGCAGCCAACCCGATGAAAAACTGTTTTTT.

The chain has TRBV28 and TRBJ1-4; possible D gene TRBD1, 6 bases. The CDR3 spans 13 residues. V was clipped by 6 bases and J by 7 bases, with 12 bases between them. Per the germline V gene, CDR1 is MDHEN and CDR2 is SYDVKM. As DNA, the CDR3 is TGTGCCAGCAGCGAATCCAGGGGTGAAAAACTGTTTTTT. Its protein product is CASSESRGEKLFF.

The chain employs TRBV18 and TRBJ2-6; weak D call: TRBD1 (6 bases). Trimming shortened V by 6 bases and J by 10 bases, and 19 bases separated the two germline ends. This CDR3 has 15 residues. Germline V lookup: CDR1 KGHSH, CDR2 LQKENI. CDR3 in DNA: TGTGCCAGCTCCCCTGACAGGATCACTCTGAACGTCCTGACTTTC. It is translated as CASSPDRITLNVLTF.

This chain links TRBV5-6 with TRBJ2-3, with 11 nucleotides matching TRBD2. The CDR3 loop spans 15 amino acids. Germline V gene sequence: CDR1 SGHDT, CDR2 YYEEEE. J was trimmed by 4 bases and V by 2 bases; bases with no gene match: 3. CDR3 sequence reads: CASSLTSGSADTQYF. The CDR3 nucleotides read TGTGCCAGCAGCTTAACTAGCGGGAGTGCAGATACGCAGTATTTT.

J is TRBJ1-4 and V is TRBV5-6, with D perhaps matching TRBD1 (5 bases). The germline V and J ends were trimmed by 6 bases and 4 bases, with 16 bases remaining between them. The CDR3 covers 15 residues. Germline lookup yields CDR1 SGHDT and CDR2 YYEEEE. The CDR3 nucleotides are TGTGCCAGCAACCTCGAAAGGGGTTATAATGAAAAACTGTTTTTT. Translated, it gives CASNLERGYNEKLFF.

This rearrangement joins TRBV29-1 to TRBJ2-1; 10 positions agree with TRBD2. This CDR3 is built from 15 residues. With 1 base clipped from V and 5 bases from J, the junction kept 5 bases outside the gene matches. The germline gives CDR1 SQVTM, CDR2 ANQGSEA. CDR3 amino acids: CSVEAGTSANNEQFF. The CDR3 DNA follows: TGCAGCGTTGAAGCCGGGACTAGCGCAAACAATGAGCAGTTCTTC.

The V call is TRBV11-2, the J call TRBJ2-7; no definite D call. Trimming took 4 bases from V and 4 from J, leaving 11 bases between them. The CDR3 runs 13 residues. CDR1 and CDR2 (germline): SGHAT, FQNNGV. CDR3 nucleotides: TGTGCCAGCAGCTCCACCCACGCGTACGAGCAGTACTTC. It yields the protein CASSSTHAYEQYF. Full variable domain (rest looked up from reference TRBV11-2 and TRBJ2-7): EAGVAQSPRYKIIEKRQSVAFWCNPISGHATLYWYQQILGQGPKLLIQFQNNGVVDDSQLPKDRFSAERLKGVDSTLKIQPAKLEDSAVYLCASSSTHAYEQYFGPGTRLTVT.

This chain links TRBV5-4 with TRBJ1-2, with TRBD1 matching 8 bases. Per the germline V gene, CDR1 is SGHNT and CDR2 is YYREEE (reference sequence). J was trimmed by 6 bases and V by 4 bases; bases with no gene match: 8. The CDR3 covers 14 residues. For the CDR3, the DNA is TGTGCCAGCAGCCAGAGACAGGGGCTGGATGGCTACACCTTC. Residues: CASSQRQGLDGYTF.

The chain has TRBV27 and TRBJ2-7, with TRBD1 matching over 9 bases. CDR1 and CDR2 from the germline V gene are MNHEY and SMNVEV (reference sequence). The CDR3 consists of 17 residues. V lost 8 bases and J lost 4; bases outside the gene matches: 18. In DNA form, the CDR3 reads TGTGCCAGCGCCCTAAAGATCCCGGGACAGGGCACTTACGAGCAGTACTTC. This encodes CASALKIPGQGTYEQYF.

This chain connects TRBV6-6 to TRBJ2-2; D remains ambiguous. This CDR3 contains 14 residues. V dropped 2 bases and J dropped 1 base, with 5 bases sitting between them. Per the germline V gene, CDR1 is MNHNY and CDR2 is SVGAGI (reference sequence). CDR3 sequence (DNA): TGTGCCAGCAGTTACAGACAGAACACCGGGGAGCTGTTTTTT. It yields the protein CASSYRQNTGELFF.

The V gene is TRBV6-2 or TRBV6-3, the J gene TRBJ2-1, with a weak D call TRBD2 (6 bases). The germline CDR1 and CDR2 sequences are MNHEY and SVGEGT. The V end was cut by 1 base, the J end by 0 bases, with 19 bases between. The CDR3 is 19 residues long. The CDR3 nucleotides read TGTGCCAGCAGTTACTGGTGGGGGGAGCGGGCGAGCTCCTACAATGAGCAGTTCTTC. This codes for CASSYWWGERASSYNEQFF.

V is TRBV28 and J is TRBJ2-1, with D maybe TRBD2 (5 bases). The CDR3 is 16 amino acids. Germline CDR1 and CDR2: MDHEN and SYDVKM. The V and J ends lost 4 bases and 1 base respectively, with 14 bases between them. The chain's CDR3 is CASSSIFRGSYNEQFF. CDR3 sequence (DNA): TGTGCCAGCAGTTCAATTTTTCGGGGTTCCTACAATGAGCAGTTCTTC. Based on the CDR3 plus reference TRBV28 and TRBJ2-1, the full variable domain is DVKVTQSSRYLVKRTGEKVFLECVQDMDHENMFWYRQDPGLGLRLIYFSYDVKMKEKGDIPEGYSVSREKKERFSLILESASTNQTSMYLCASSSIFRGSYNEQFFGPGTRLTVL.

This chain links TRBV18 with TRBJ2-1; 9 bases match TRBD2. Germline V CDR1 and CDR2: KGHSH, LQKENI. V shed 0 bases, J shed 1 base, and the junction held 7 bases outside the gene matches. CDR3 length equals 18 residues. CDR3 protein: CASSPPVLAGLSYNEQFF. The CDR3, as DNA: TGTGCCAGCTCACCACCGGTTCTAGCGGGACTGTCCTACAATGAGCAGTTCTTC. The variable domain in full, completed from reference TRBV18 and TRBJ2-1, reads NAGVMQNPRHLVRRRGQEARLRCSPMKGHSHVYWYRQLPEEGLKFMVYLQKENIIDESGMPKERFSAEFPKEGPSILRIQQVVRGDSAAYFCASSPPVLAGLSYNEQFFGPGTRLTVL.

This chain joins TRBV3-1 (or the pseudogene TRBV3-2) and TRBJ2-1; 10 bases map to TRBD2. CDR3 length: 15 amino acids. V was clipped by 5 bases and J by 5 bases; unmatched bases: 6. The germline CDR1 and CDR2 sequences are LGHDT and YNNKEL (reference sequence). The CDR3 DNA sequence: TGTGCCAGCAGCTGGGGGAGCGGGAGGGACAATGAGCAGTTCTTC. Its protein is CASSWGSGRDNEQFF.

CDR3 bases: TGTGCCAGCACGATAGCGGGAGTAAGGGAGACCCAGTACTTC. This codes for CASTIAGVRETQYF. This chain connects TRBV28 to TRBJ2-5; 9 nucleotides match TRBD2. V trimming: 7 bases; J trimming: 5 bases; junction bases outside the gene matches: 8. Germline CDR1 is MDHEN and CDR2 is SYDVKM. CDR3 length: 14 amino acids.

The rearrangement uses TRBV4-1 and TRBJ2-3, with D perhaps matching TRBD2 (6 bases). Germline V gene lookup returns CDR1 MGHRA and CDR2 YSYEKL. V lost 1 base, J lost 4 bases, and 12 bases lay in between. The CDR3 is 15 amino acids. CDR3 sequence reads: CASSQGGREADTQYF. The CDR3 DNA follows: TGCGCCAGCAGCCAAGGGGGCAGGGAGGCAGATACGCAGTATTTT.

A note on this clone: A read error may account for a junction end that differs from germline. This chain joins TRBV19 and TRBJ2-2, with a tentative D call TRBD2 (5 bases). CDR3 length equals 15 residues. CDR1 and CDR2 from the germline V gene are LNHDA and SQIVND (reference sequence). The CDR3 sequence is CASSMMAVDDRGAVF. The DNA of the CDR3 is TGTGCCAGTAGTATGATGGCAGTCGATGACCGGGGAGCTGTTTTT.

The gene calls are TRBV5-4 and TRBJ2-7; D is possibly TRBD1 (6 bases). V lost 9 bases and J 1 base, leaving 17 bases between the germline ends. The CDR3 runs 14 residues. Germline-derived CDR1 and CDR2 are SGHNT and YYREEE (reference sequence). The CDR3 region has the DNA TGTGCCACCCGCCGGGACAAGATATCCTACGAGCAGTACTTC. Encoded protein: CATRRDKISYEQYF. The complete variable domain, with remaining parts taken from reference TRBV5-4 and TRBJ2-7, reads ETGVTQSPTHLIKTRGQQVTLRCSSQSGHNTVSWYQQALGQGPQFIFQYYREEENGRGNFPPRFSGLQFPNYSSELNVNALELDDSALYLCATRRDKISYEQYFGPGTRLTVT.

The CDR3 is CSASSGTNLYEQYF. The CDR3 DNA reads TGCAGTGCTAGTAGTGGGACTAACCTCTACGAGCAGTACTTC. The J gene is TRBJ2-7, the V gene TRBV20-1, with TRBD2 matching 7 bases. The CDR3 extends over 14 amino acids. J was trimmed by 3 bases and V by 3 bases; bases with no gene match: 8. The germline CDR1 and CDR2 sequences are DFQATT and SNEGSKA (reference sequence).

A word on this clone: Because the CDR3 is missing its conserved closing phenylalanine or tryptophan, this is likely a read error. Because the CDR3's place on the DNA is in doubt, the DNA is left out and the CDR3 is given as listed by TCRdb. CDR3 amino acids: CASSAPGGGVGL. The J gene is TRBJ1-1, the V gene TRBV19. Per the germline V gene, CDR1 is LNHDA and CDR2 is SQIVND (reference sequence). The CDR3 comprises 12 residues, both ends counted.

The CDR3 sequence: CASSLGGGTEAFF. CDR3 coding DNA: TGTGCCAGCAGCTTGGGTGGAGGGACTGAAGCTTTCTTT. The chain carries TRBV5-6 and TRBJ1-1; no firm D call. V was trimmed by 0 bases and J by 5 bases, leaving 8 bases between them. Germline CDR1 is SGHDT and CDR2 is YYEEEE. The CDR3 has 13 amino acids.